This entry describes one T cell receptor beta chain. No cognate antigen has been identified for it. Base qualities are not recorded, but no much larger clone differs from it by a single base. One collaborating source in Seattle enrolled patients while the patients were actively infected and followed the patients over time throughout the course of disease. Collaborating institutions collected whole blood in K2EDTA tubes following their own protocols. For TCRbeta analysis, collaborators shipped samples as frozen whole blood, isolated PBMCs, or DNA extracted from either of those sample types. The data derive from a study of blood T cell repertoires in COVID-19 (dated by TCRdb to about 2020). Study-level background: Samples from collaborators originated in the United States, Italy and Spain and spanned both the acute and convalescent phases of COVID-19. The material from the prospective study consisted of cDNA or gDNA derived from T cells, B-cell-depleted T cells, or PBMCs. The dataset comprised deeply sampled blood TCRbeta repertoires from subjects exposed to, actively infected with, or recovered from COVID-19. The repertoires were released in a freely available public database meant as a resource for research on the immune response to SARS-CoV-2. The samples were drawn from the first 160 participants of the ongoing ImmuneRACE study and from 1,254 subjects provided by 6 global collaborators. Sample metadata almost always included a de-identified subject ID, COVID-19 status, age in years and sex. Where available, HLA class I and class II types were obtained from metadata supplied by the sample provider rather than from assay-based typing.

The CDR3 spans 17 residues, from the cysteine through the phenylalanine. Only the CDR3 DNA is retained, 51 bases long and in frame from the first base. The germline V and J ends show losses of 0 bases and 4 bases respectively, and no gene match explains 7 bases of the junction. The germline V gene supplies CDR1 LGHNA and CDR2 YNFKEQ. TCRbeta CDR3 regions were amplified from genomic DNA by means of the immunoSEQ Assay, a bias-controlled multiplex PCR. The authors processed their data as follows. The number of nucleated cells in each sample was estimated by amplification of reference gene primers within the assay. To quantify the absolute abundance of each unique TCRbeta CDR3 rearrangement, sequence reads were collapsed and filtered. For each sample, productive Simpson clonality was calculated as the square root of Simpson's diversity index across productive rearrangements. The clones in this table, taken by TCRdb from immuneACCESS, are in-frame only. Not every clone is retained; where verified, under half of the shortfall comes from an unresolved V gene, and the cause of the rest is unknown. The V and J calls and clone size were taken over from that table, and D and trimming were inferred from the DNA. This sample gives around 120,000 clones in total; around 90% of them show up just once. 3.8% of the sample lies in the top ten.

Broad study findings and their caveats: The quantity of clinical and demographic metadata differed by source and by participant and was supplied without curation.

The material sequenced was peripheral blood. This receptor chain uses TRBV4-2 and TRBJ2-2; TRBD2 matches 8 bases in the middle. This sequence was found in a woman aged 55-69 years with COVID-19, enrolled during active disease. Here is the DNA: TGTGCCAGCAGCCAAGATCCCCCGGGGGGGCTCACCGGGGAGCTGTTTTTT. Its translation reads: CASSQDPPGGLTGELFF.